This entry lists 26 T cell receptor beta chains sequenced from one sample in a study of shared clonotypes between healthy human individuals (dated by TCRdb to between 2020 and 2021). Library generation was performed with the immunoSEQ multiplex PCR assay. What TCRdb holds here is the immuneACCESS table cut down to in-frame rearrangements. Part of the clones is not present; checked against another copy, under half of the missing clones reflect an unresolved V gene, and the others are unexplained. This sample gives 950,000 to 1,100,000 clones in total; more than 75% of them show up just once. 0.5% to 0.65% of the sample is in the top ten clones. Sequenced input: memory CD4+ T cells from PBMCs. The cell subset or site label, read with the paper, signifies: CD45RA-negative fraction. The receptors here all came from a man younger than 35 in good health. Some clones in this sample may be carry-over from other donors' samples.

The chain uses TRBV5-1 and TRBJ2-3; D gene uncertain. The CDR3 runs 12 residues. Germline V gene data show CDR1 as SGHRS and CDR2 as YFSETQ. Trimming removed 1 base from V and 4 bases from J, with 4 bases in between. CDR3 protein: CASSLYPDTQYF. CDR3 DNA sequence: TGCGCCAGCAGCTTGTATCCAGATACGCAGTATTTT.

The chain carries TRBV6-5 and TRBJ2-7; perhaps D is TRBD1 or TRBD2 (5 bases each). Deletions cut 6 bases from V and 2 bases from J, with 14 bases between. In germline, CDR1 is MNHEY, CDR2 SVGAGI. There are 14 residues in the CDR3. This CDR3 is CASSYRDGAYEQYF. The CDR3 nucleotides read TGTGCCAGCAGCTATAGGGACGGGGCCTACGAGCAGTACTTC.

The gene calls are TRBV7-8 and TRBJ1-1; D is undetermined. The CDR3 runs to 16 residues. The ends were cut back, 5 bases at V and 0 bases at J, with 16 bases in the middle. The germline CDR1 and CDR2 sequences are SGHVS and FQNEAQ. The CDR3 spells CASSLRRPVMNTEAFF. The CDR3 bases are TGTGCCAGCAGCCTTAGACGTCCGGTTATGAACACTGAAGCTTTCTTT.

The chain links TRBV4-1 to TRBJ1-4, with a weak D call TRBD1 (5 bases). V lost 0 bases to trimming and J lost 8 bases, with 16 bases between them. Per the germline V gene, CDR1 is MGHRA and CDR2 is YSYEKL. The CDR3 is 16 residues long. This chain's CDR3 is CASSQDLVQGGEKLFF. The CDR3 DNA reads as TGCGCCAGCAGCCAAGATCTTGTTCAGGGCGGGGAAAAACTGTTTTTT.

This chain joins TRBV14 and TRBJ1-1; TRBD1 aligns across 9 bases. The germline CDR1 and CDR2 sequences are SGHDN and FVKESK. The CDR3 has 15 residues. Trimming removed 5 bases from V and 7 bases from J; junction bases left unmatched: 11. CDR3 DNA: TGTGCCAGCAGCGACCTATCCGGGACAGGGCTTGAAGCTTTCTTT. This codes for CASSDLSGTGLEAFF.

A remark on this clone: The identical CDR3 is also encoded by other nucleotide sequences in the sample. The chain combines TRBV5-1 with TRBJ2-7, with TRBD2 matching over 7 bases. The CDR3 runs 15 residues. The junction had 3 bases not matched to a gene; V was cut back by 0 bases and J by 0 bases. Germline V gene sequence: CDR1 SGHRS, CDR2 YFSETQ. CDR3 nucleotides: TGCGCCAGCAGCTTGGCCGGGGGGAGCTCCTACGAGCAGTACTTC. This sequence encodes CASSLAGGSSYEQYF. Full variable domain (remainder filled in from reference TRBV5-1 and TRBJ2-7): KAGVTQTPRYLIKTRGQQVTLSCSPISGHRSVSWYQQTPGQGLQFLFEYFSETQRNKGNFPGRFSGRQFSNSRSEMNVSTLELGDSALYLCASSLAGGSSYEQYFGPGTRLTVT.

This clone was counted a single time. The V and J genes are TRBV9 and TRBJ2-7; 11 positions agree with TRBD2. Trimming removed 1 base from V and 4 bases from J; junction bases left unmatched: 7. The CDR3 consists of 16 residues. Germline V gene lookup returns CDR1 SGDLS and CDR2 YYNGEE. The CDR3 loop is CASSVLAGGPGYEQYF. The CDR3 DNA sequence: TGTGCCAGCAGCGTATTAGCGGGAGGGCCCGGGTACGAGCAGTACTTC.

The chain is built from TRBV11-2 and TRBJ2-3; perhaps TRBD2 as D (7 bases). Germline V gene lookup returns CDR1 SGHAT and CDR2 FQNNGV. The CDR3 is made up of 15 amino acids. The V end lost 1 base, the J end lost 8 bases, and 16 bases lay between the germline ends. CDR3 bases: TGTGCCAGCAGCTTAGTGGGGGCGGGAGTTGGTACGCAGTATTTT. Translated: CASSLVGAGVGTQYF.

The rearrangement joins TRBV5-4 to TRBJ2-7; the match to TRBD1 covers 10 bases. CDR1 and CDR2 (germline): SGHNT, YYREEE (reference sequence). CDR3 size: 15 residues. V lost 4 bases, J lost 5 bases, and 9 bases stayed unmatched. The CDR3 sequence is CASSPQTGGVNEQYF. CDR3 in DNA: TGTGCCAGCAGCCCTCAGACAGGGGGCGTAAACGAGCAGTACTTC.

This clone has just a few counts. This same CDR3 is encoded by further DNA sequences in the sample. The rearrangement links TRBV5-1 to TRBJ2-7; 8 bases line up with TRBD1. The CDR3 spans 13 residues. V lost 2 bases, J lost 6 bases, and 4 bases stayed unmatched. The V gene's germline CDR1 is SGHRS and CDR2 YFSETQ. CDR3 bases: TGCGCCAGCAGCTTCGGACAGGGATCCGAGCAGTACTTC. It translates to CASSFGQGSEQYF.

The V and J genes are TRBV28 and TRBJ2-1, with D unclear. The CDR3 covers 11 residues. Deletions cut 6 bases from V and 8 bases from J, with 8 bases between. CDR1 is MDHEN and CDR2 is SYDVKM in the germline V gene. CDR3 bases: TGTGCCAGCAGGACCATAGATGAGCAGTTCTTC. Its translation: CASRTIDEQFF. The variable domain in full, with the rest retrieved from reference TRBV28 and TRBJ2-1, is DVKVTQSSRYLVKRTGEKVFLECVQDMDHENMFWYRQDPGLGLRLIYFSYDVKMKEKGDIPEGYSVSREKKERFSLILESASTNQTSMYLCASRTIDEQFFGPGTRLTVL.

This clone appeared a single time. The V gene is TRBV9, the J gene TRBJ2-2, with 8 bases matching TRBD2. This CDR3 has 16 residues. V dropped 5 bases and J dropped 2; count of bases not matched to a gene: 8. Germline assignment: CDR1 SGDLS and CDR2 YYNGEE. This CDR3 reads CASSTIGLANTGELFF. The CDR3 nucleotides read TGTGCCAGCAGTACTATTGGACTAGCAAACACCGGGGAGCTGTTTTTT.

The chain links TRBV19 to TRBJ1-5; 8 bases are shared with TRBD1. The CDR3 runs 13 residues. The V segment lost 5 bases and the J segment 6 bases; nucleotides outside the gene matches: 3. Germline-derived CDR1 and CDR2 are LNHDA and SQIVND (reference sequence). For the CDR3, the DNA is TGTGCCAGTAGTCTTCAGGGGGCTCAGCCCCAGCATTTT. Translated, it gives CASSLQGAQPQHF.

Concerning this clone: A junction end diverges from the germline sequence, so it may reflect a read error. The chain has TRBV28 and TRBJ2-7; TRBD2 might be the D (5 bases). This CDR3 is 13 amino acids long. Germline-derived CDR1 and CDR2 are MDHEN and SYDVKM. The CDR3 DNA is TGTGCCAGCAGTTTATCGAAGGGTGGACTCCGAGGCTTC. It encodes CASSLSKGGLRGF.

This chain links TRBV5-1 with TRBJ1-6; D might be TRBD1 (5 bases). Trimming left V 7 bases short and J 10 bases short, with 15 bases between. The CDR3 has 13 residues. The germline CDR1 and CDR2 sequences are SGHRS and YFSETQ. For the CDR3, the DNA is TGCGCCAGCCAGGGCCCGGAAAGGTCACCCCTCCACTTT. It specifies CASQGPERSPLHF.

This sequence joins TRBV6-5 and TRBJ2-7; D gene uncertain. Germline loops: CDR1 MNHEY, CDR2 SVGAGI. The length of the CDR3 is 16 residues. V lost 4 bases to trimming and J lost 0 bases, with 16 bases between them. In nucleotides, the CDR3 is TGTGCCAGCAGTTCTCGAGGCCCCCCCCACTCCTACGAGCAGTACTTC. This sequence encodes CASSSRGPPHSYEQYF.

This chain uses TRBV10-3 with TRBJ2-5, with TRBD1 as a possible D gene (5 bases). The CDR3 totals 15 residues. From germline, CDR1 is ENHRY and CDR2 SYGVKD. The germline V and J ends were trimmed by 1 base and 1 base, with 10 bases remaining between them. This chain's CDR3 is CAISEFLGPQETQYF. CDR3 bases: TGTGCCATCAGTGAGTTTTTGGGGCCCCAAGAGACCCAGTACTTC.

Details on this clone: In the same sample, other DNA sequences code for this CDR3. V gene TRBV5-1 combines with J gene TRBJ2-3, with TRBD2 matching over 10 bases. The germline gives CDR1 SGHRS, CDR2 YFSETQ. This CDR3 is built from 16 residues. Trimming at V came to 2 bases and at J to 3 bases, leaving 6 bases not matched to a gene. The CDR3 DNA reads TGCGCCAGCAGCTTAGCGGGAGGGCCGGGGACAGATACGCAGTATTTT. This codes for CASSLAGGPGTDTQYF. Full variable domain (rest looked up from reference TRBV5-1 and TRBJ2-3): KAGVTQTPRYLIKTRGQQVTLSCSPISGHRSVSWYQQTPGQGLQFLFEYFSETQRNKGNFPGRFSGRQFSNSRSEMNVSTLELGDSALYLCASSLAGGPGTDTQYFGPGTRLTVL.

V and J are TRBV6-1 and TRBJ1-1; TRBD1 agrees at 11 bases. The germline gives CDR1 MNHNS, CDR2 SASEGT. The CDR3 is 15 amino acids. With V trimmed by 2 bases and J by 5 bases, 4 bases remained unmatched. CDR3 DNA: TGTGCCAGCAGTGAATGGGGGACAGGGGGAACTGAAGCTTTCTTT. Its protein product is CASSEWGTGGTEAFF.

V gene TRBV7-8 combines with J gene TRBJ1-4; D remains ambiguous. The CDR3 is 13 amino acids. From germline, CDR1 is SGHVS and CDR2 FQNEAQ. Trimming cost V 5 bases and J 8 bases, with 12 bases left between them. In DNA form, the CDR3 reads TGTGCCAGCAGCATATCACCGGAAGAAAAACTGTTTTTT. Translation gives CASSISPEEKLFF.

The chain joins TRBV28 to TRBJ1-3; no firm D call. V was trimmed by 5 bases and J by 4 bases, leaving 15 bases between them. The CDR3 covers 15 residues. Germline V lookup: CDR1 MDHEN, CDR2 SYDVKM. In DNA form, the CDR3 reads TGTGCCAGCAGTCGACCCCGGACGTCGGGAAACACCATATATTTT. It codes for CASSRPRTSGNTIYF.

This clone has just a few counts. The chain couples TRBV19 to TRBJ2-7; possible D gene TRBD1, 6 bases. This CDR3 region has 11 residues. Germline CDR1 LNHDA, CDR2 SQIVND (reference sequence). Trimming stripped 5 bases from V and 4 bases from J, with 6 bases between. The CDR3 nucleotides are TGTGCCAGTAGTCAGGGGTACGAGCAGTACTTC. Its translation is CASSQGYEQYF. Together with reference TRBV19 and TRBJ2-7, the CDR3 gives the full variable domain: DGGITQSPKYLFRKEGQNVTLSCEQNLNHDAMYWYRQDPGQGLRLIYYSQIVNDFQKGDIAEGYSVSREKKESFPLTVTSAQKNPTAFYLCASSQGYEQYFGPGTRLTVT.

The chain employs TRBV2 and TRBJ2-1, with 9 bases aligning to TRBD2. V lost 10 bases and J lost 4; bases outside the gene matches: 20. Per germline, CDR1 SNHLY and CDR2 FYNNEI. The CDR3 is 18 residues long. The CDR3 loop is CATKTGLAGRRKYNEQFF. The CDR3, as DNA: TGTGCCACTAAAACCGGGCTAGCGGGACGGAGGAAATACAATGAGCAGTTCTTC.

A few counts support this clone. The genes are TRBV29-1 and TRBJ1-1, with D maybe TRBD1 (6 bases). The length of the CDR3 is 12 residues. Trimming pared 4 bases from V and 5 bases from J, leaving 11 bases between. Germline values: CDR1 SQVTM, CDR2 ANQGSEA. The CDR3 coding sequence is TGCAGCGTTGCCCGGGGGCAGACTGAAGCTTTCTTT. Its translation: CSVARGQTEAFF.

The CDR3 DNA sequence: TGTGCCAGCAGGCTTGCTAGCGGGAGGGAGCAGTTCTTC. Protein: CASRLASGREQFF. The rearrangement links TRBV27 to TRBJ2-1; 11 bases agree with TRBD2. Germline CDR1 MNHEY, CDR2 SMNVEV (reference sequence). CDR3 size: 13 residues. The junction had 5 bases not matched to a gene; V was cut back by 6 bases and J by 10 bases.

This clone was seen once. The V and J genes are TRBV7-2 and TRBJ2-5; unclear D gene. CDR1 is SGHTA and CDR2 is FQGNSA in the germline V gene. CDR3 length: 13 residues. Trimming removed 1 base at V and 10 bases at J, with 13 bases between. The CDR3 DNA reads as TGTGCCAGCAGCTTAGAAGTGGGTAGGAACCAGTACTTC. It codes for CASSLEVGRNQYF.